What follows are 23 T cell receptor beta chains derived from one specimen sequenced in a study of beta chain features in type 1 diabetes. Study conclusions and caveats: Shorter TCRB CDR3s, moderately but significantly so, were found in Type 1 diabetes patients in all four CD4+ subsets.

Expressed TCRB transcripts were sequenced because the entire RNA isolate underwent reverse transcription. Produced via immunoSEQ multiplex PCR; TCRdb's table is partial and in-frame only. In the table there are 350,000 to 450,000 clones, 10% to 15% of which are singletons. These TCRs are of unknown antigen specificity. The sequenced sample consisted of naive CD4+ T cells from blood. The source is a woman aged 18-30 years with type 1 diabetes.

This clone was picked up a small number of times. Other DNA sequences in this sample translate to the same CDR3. CDR3 loop: CASSLGQDYGYTF. CDR3 coding DNA: TGTGCCAGCAGCTTAGGGCAGGACTATGGCTACACCTTC. This chain connects TRBV7-2 to TRBJ1-2; D gene unclear. V gave up 1 base and J gave up 3 bases, with 6 bases separating them. This CDR3 has 13 residues. From germline, CDR1 is SGHTA and CDR2 FQGNSA. Full variable domain (outside the CDR3, taken from reference TRBV7-2 and TRBJ1-2): GAGVSQSPSNKVTEKGKDVELRCDPISGHTALYWYRQSLGQGLEFLIYFQGNSAPDKSGLPSDRFSAERTGGSVSTLTIQRTQQEDSAVYLCASSLGQDYGYTFGSGTRLTVV.

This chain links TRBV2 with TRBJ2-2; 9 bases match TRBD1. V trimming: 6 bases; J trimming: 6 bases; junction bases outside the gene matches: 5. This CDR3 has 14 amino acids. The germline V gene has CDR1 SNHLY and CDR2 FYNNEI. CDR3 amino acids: CASRGGQGAGELFF. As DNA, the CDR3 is TGTGCCAGCAGGGGGGGACAGGGTGCCGGGGAGCTGTTTTTT.

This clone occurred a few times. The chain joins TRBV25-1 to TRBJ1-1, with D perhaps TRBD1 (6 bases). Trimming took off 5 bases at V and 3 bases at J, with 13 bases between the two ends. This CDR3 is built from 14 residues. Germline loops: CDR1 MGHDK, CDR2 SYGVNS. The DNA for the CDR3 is TGTGCCAGCAGTAATACTCCAGGGGACACTGAAGCTTTCTTT. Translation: CASSNTPGDTEAFF.

CDR3: CASSRDSSNQPQHF. The CDR3 nucleotides are TGTGCCAGCAGCCGGGACTCAAGCAATCAGCCCCAGCATTTT. The chain is built from TRBV7-2 and TRBJ1-5; TRBD1 is a possible D gene (5 bases). The length of the CDR3 is 14 residues. Germline-derived CDR1 and CDR2 are SGHTA and FQGNSA. V was trimmed by 5 bases and J by 1 base, leaving 9 bases between them.

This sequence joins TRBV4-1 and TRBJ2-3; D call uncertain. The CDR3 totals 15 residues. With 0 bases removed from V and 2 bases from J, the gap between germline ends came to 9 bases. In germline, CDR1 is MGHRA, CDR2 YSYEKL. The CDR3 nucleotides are TGCGCCAGCAGCCAAGAAGGCCAGGCCACAGATACGCAGTATTTT. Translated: CASSQEGQATDTQYF.

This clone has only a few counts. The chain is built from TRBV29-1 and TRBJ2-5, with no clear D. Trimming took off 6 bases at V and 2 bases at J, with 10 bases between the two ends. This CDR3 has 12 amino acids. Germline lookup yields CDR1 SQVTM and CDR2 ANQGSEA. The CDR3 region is CSVRRNQETQYF. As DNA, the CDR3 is TGCAGCGTCCGTAGAAATCAAGAGACCCAGTACTTC.

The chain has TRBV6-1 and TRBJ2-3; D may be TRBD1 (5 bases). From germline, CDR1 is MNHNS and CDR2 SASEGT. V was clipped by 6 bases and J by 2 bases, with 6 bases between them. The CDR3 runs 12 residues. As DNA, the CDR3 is TGTGCCAGCAGACAGGCCACAGATACGCAGTATTTT. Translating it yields CASRQATDTQYF.

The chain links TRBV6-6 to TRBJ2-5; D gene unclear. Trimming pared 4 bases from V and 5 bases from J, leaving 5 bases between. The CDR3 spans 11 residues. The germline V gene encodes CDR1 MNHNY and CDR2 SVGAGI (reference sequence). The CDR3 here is CASSSVETQYF. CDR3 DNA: TGTGCCAGCAGTTCGGTGGAGACCCAGTACTTC.

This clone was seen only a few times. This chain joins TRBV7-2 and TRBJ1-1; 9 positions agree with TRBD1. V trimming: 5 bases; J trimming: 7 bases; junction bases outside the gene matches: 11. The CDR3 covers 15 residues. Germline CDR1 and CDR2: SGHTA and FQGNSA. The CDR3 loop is CASSPSRDREDEAFF. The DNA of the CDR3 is TGTGCCAGCAGCCCATCCCGGGACAGGGAAGATGAAGCTTTCTTT.

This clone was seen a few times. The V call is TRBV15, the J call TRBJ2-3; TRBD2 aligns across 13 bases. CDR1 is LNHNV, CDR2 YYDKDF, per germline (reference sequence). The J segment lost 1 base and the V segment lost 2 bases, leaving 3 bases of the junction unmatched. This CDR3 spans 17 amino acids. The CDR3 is CATSRLGTSGGTDTQYF. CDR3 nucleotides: TGTGCCACCAGCAGACTCGGGACTAGCGGGGGCACAGATACGCAGTATTTT.

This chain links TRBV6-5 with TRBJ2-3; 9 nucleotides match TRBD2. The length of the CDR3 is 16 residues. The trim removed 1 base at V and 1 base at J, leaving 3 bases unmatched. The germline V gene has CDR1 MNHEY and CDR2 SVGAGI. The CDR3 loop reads CASSYLASGGTDTQYF. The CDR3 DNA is TGTGCCAGCAGTTACTTGGCTAGCGGGGGCACAGATACGCAGTATTTT.

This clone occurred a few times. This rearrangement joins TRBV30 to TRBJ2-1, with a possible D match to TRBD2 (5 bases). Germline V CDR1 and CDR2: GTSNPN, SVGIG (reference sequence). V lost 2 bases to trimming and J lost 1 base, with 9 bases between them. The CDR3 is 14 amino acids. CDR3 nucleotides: TGTGCCTGGAGTCGGGATACTTCCTACAATGAGCAGTTCTTC. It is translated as CAWSRDTSYNEQFF.

The CDR3 here is CASSPGQEETQYF. Here the CDR3 DNA reads TGTGCCAGCAGCCCCGGACAGGAGGAGACCCAGTACTTC. The rearrangement links TRBV28 to TRBJ2-5; 7 bases agree with TRBD1. The CDR3 has 13 amino acids. V was clipped by 6 bases and J by 5 bases; unmatched bases: 6. Germline CDR1 reads MDHEN; CDR2 reads SYDVKM.

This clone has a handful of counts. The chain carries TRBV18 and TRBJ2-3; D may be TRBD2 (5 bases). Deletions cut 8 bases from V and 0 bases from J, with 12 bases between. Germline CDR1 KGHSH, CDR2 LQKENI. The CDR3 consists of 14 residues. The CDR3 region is CASAHLASTDTQYF. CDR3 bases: TGTGCCAGCGCACACCTAGCCAGCACAGATACGCAGTATTTT.

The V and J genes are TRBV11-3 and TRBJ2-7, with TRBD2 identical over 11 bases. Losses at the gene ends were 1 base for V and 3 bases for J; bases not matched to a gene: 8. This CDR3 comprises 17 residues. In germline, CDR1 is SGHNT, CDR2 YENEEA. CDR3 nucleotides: TGTGCCAGCAGCTTAGCCGCCTACGGGACTAGCGGCTACGAGCAGTACTTC. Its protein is CASSLAAYGTSGYEQYF.

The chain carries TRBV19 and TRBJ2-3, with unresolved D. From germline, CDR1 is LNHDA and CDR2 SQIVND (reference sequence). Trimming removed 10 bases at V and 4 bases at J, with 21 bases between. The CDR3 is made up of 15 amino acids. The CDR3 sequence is CATSIGVRQPDTQYF. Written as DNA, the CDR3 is TGTGCCACTTCCATAGGAGTTCGGCAGCCAGATACGCAGTATTTT.

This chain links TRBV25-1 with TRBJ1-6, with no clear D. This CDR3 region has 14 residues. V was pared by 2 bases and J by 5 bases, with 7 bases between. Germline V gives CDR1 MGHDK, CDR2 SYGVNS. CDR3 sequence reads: CASSELIDNSPLHF. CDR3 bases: TGTGCCAGCAGTGAACTCATAGATAATTCACCCCTCCACTTT.

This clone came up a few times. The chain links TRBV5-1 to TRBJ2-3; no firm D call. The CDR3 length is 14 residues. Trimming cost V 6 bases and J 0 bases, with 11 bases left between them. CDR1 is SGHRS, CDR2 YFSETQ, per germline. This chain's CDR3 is CASTRGGSTDTQYF. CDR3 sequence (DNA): TGCGCCAGCACCCGTGGCGGCAGCACAGATACGCAGTATTTT.

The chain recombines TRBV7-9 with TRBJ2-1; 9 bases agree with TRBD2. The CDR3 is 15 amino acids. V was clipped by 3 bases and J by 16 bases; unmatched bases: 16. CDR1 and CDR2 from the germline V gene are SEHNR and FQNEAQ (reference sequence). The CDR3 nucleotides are TGTGCCAGCAGCTTGGGCCGTGGCGGGGGGGCCGTAAGTTTCTTC. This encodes CASSLGRGGGAVSFF.

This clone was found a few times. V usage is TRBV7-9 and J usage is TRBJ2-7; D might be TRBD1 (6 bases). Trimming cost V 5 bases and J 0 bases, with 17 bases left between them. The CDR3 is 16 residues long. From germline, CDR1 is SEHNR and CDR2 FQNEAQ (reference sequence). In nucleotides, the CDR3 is TGTGCCAGCAGCCCCTTTGGGGCAGGGGCCTCCTACGAGCAGTACTTC. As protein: CASSPFGAGASYEQYF.

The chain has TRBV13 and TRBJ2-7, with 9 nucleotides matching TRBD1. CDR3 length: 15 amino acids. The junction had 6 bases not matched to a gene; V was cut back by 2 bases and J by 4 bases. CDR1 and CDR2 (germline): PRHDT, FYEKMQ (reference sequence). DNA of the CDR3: TGTGCCAGCAGCTTACTAGGGACAGGGAGGTACGAGCAGTACTTC. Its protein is CASSLLGTGRYEQYF.

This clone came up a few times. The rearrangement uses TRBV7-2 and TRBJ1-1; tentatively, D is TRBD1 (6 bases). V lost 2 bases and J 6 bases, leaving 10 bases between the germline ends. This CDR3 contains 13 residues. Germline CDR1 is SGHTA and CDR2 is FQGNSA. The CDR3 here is CASSLPNRAEAFF. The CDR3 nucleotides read TGTGCCAGCAGCTTACCTAACAGGGCTGAAGCTTTCTTT. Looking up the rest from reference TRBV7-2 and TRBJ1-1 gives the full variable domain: GAGVSQSPSNKVTEKGKDVELRCDPISGHTALYWYRQSLGQGLEFLIYFQGNSAPDKSGLPSDRFSAERTGGSVSTLTIQRTQQEDSAVYLCASSLPNRAEAFFGQGTRLTVV.

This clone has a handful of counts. The CDR3 region has the DNA TGTGCCATCAGTGATCCTAGCGGGAGGGCCGGGGAGCTGTTTTTT. Translation: CAISDPSGRAGELFF. J is TRBJ2-2 and V is TRBV10-3; TRBD2 matches at 12 bases. Germline V gives CDR1 ENHRY, CDR2 SYGVKD. The ends lost 3 bases at V and 6 bases at J; junction bases unmatched: 2. The CDR3 extends over 15 amino acids.